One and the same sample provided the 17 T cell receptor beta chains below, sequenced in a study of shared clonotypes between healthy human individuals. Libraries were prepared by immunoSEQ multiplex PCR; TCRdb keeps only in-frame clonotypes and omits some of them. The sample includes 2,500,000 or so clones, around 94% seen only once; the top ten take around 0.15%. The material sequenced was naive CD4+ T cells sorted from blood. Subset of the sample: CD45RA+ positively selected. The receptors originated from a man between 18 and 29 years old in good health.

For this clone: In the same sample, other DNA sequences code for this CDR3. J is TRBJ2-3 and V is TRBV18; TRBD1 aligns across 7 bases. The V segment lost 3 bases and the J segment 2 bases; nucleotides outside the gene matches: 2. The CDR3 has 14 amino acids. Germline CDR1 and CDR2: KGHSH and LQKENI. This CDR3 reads CASSPGQFTDTQYF. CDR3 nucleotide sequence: TGTGCCAGCTCACCGGGACAGTTCACAGATACGCAGTATTTT.

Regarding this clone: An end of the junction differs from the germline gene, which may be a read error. CDR3 DNA: TGTGCCTGGAGTGTTCGGGTGACTAGTGGGGTATCTACAAACTTC. This sequence encodes CAWSVRVTSGVSTNF. The V and J genes are TRBV30 and TRBJ2-7; D perhaps matches TRBD2 (6 bases). CDR3 length: 15 residues. CDR1 is GTSNPN and CDR2 is SVGIG in the germline V gene (reference sequence).

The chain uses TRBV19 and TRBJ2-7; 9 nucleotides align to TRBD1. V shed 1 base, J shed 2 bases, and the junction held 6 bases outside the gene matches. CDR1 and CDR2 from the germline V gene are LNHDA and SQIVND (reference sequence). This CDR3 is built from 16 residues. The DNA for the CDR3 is TGTGCCAGTAGTATAGTAATTGGACAGGGGACCTACGAGCAGTACTTC. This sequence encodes CASSIVIGQGTYEQYF.

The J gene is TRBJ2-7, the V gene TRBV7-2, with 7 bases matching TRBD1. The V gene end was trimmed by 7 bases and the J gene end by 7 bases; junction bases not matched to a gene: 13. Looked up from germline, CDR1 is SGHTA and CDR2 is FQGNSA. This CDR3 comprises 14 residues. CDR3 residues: CASTADRARGEQYF. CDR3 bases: TGTGCCAGCACCGCCGACAGGGCCAGGGGAGAGCAGTACTTC.

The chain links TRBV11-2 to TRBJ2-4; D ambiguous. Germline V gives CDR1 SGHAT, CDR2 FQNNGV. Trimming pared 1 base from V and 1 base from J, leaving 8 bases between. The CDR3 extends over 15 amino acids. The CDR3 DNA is TGTGCCAGCAGCTTAGGGGTTTTGGCCAAAAACATTCAGTACTTC. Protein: CASSLGVLAKNIQYF. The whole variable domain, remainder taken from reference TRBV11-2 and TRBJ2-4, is EAGVAQSPRYKIIEKRQSVAFWCNPISGHATLYWYQQILGQGPKLLIQFQNNGVVDDSQLPKDRFSAERLKGVDSTLKIQPAKLEDSAVYLCASSLGVLAKNIQYFGAGTRLSVL.

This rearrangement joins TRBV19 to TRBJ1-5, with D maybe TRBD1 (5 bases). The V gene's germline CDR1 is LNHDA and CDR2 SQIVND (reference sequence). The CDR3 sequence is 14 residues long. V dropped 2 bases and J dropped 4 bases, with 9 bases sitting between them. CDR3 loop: CASSIQGWNQPQHF. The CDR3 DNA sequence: TGTGCCAGTAGTATACAGGGATGGAATCAGCCCCAGCATTTT.

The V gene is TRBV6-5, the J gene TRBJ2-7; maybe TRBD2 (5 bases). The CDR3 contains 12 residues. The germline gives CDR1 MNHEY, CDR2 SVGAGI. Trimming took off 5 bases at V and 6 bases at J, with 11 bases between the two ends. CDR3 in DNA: TGTGCCAGCAGTCGGGATCTCCCCGAGCAGTACTTC. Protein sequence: CASSRDLPEQYF.

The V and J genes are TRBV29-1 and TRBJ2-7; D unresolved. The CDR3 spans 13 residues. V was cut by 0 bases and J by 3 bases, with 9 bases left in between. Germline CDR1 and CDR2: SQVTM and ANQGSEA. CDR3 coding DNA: TGCAGCGTTGAAGATCCGACTTTCTACGAGCAGTACTTC. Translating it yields CSVEDPTFYEQYF.

The CDR3 region is CASSLVKEGMAATQYF. In DNA form, the CDR3 reads TGTGCCAGCAGCTTGGTTAAGGAGGGAATGGCTGCGACCCAGTACTTC. This chain uses TRBV11-2 with TRBJ2-5, with a possible D match to TRBD2 (6 bases). The CDR3 extends over 16 amino acids. Germline CDR1 reads SGHAT; CDR2 reads FQNNGV. V lost 3 bases and J lost 7, with 21 bases in between.

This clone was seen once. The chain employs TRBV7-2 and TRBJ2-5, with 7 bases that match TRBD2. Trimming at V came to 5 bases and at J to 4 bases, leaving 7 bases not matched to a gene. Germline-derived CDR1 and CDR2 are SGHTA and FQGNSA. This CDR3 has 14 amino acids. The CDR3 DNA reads TGTGCCAGCAGCCCCCGGACGGGGGGAGAGACCCAGTACTTC. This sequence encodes CASSPRTGGETQYF. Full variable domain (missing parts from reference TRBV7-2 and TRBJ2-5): GAGVSQSPSNKVTEKGKDVELRCDPISGHTALYWYRQSLGQGLEFLIYFQGNSAPDKSGLPSDRFSAERTGGSVSTLTIQRTQQEDSAVYLCASSPRTGGETQYFGPGTRLLVL.

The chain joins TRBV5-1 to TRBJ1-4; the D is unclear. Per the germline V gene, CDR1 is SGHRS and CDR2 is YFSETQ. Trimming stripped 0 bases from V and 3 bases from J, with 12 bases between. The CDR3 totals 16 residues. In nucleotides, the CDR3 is TGCGCCAGCAGCTTGGGTGTTTCCACAGCTAATGAAAAACTGTTTTTT. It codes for CASSLGVSTANEKLFF.

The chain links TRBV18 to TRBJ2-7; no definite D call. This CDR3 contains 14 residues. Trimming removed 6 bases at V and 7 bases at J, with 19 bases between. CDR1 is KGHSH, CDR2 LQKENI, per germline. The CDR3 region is CASSLSQSGREQYF. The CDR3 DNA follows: TGTGCCAGCTCCCTAAGTCAATCCGGTAGAGAGCAGTACTTC.

CDR3 coding DNA: TGTGCCTGGGGCCCAACTAATTCACCCCTCCACTTT. Residues: CAWGPTNSPLHF. The chain is built from TRBV30 and TRBJ1-6, with no clear D. In germline, CDR1 is GTSNPN, CDR2 SVGIG (reference sequence). Trimming removed 5 bases from V and 6 bases from J, with 8 bases in between. The CDR3 is 12 residues long.

The CDR3 sequence is CAARSGSEGDTQYF. The CDR3 coding sequence is TGTGCCGCACGAAGCGGGAGTGAGGGAGATACGCAGTATTTT. The chain carries TRBV6-6 and TRBJ2-3, with 8 bases lining up with TRBD2. The CDR3 is made up of 14 amino acids. Germline V gives CDR1 MNHNY, CDR2 SVGAGI (reference sequence). Unmatched junction bases numbered 12, after V lost 11 bases and J lost 5 bases.

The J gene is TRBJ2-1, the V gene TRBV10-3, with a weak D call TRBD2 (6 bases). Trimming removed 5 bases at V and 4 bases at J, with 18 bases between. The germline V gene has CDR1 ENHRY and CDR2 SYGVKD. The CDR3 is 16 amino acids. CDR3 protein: CAISPNGSPVYNEQFF. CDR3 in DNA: TGTGCCATCAGTCCGAACGGGAGCCCCGTGTACAATGAGCAGTTCTTC.

This CDR3 reads CASTSGTGFGYTEAFF. For the CDR3, the DNA is TGTGCCAGCACCTCCGGGACAGGGTTTGGTTACACTGAAGCTTTCTTT. The V gene is TRBV6-6, the J gene TRBJ1-1; 9 bases are a match to TRBD1. This CDR3 comprises 16 residues. Per germline, CDR1 MNHNY and CDR2 SVGAGI (reference sequence). Germline trimming cut 7 bases from V and 3 bases from J; bases unmatched to any gene: 12.

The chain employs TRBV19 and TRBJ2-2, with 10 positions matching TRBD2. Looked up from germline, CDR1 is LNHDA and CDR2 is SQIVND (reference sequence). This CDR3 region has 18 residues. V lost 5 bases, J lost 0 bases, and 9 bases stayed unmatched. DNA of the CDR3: TGTGCCAGTAGTCGAGGCCTAGCGGGGGCGACGAACACCGGGGAGCTGTTTTTT. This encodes CASSRGLAGATNTGELFF. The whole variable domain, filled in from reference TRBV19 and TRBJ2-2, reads DGGITQSPKYLFRKEGQNVTLSCEQNLNHDAMYWYRQDPGQGLRLIYYSQIVNDFQKGDIAEGYSVSREKKESFPLTVTSAQKNPTAFYLCASSRGLAGATNTGELFFGEGSRLTVL.